The clone carrying this T cell receptor (beta chain) was found many times. Its matching antigen is unknown. CDR1 LNHDA and CDR2 SQIVND come from the germline V gene (reference sequence). The CDR3 is 14 amino acids. Trimming stripped 4 bases from V and 4 bases from J, with 12 bases between. What was sequenced were expressed TCRB transcripts, since all of the isolated RNA had been reverse transcribed. The data were produced by immunoSEQ multiplex PCR, yet TCRdb's version contains in-frame clones alone and is incomplete. The sample lists around 290,000 clones, 8% seen once, with roughly 1% in the top ten. This specimen comes from a study of beta chain features in type 1 diabetes. Study-level results: Among patients with Type 1 diabetes, TCRB CDR3s were moderately but significantly shorter in every one of the four CD4+ subsets. Any HLA-type effect on TCRB rearrangement remained unresolved here.

The authors sorted CD4+ naive, central memory, regulatory and stem cell-like memory cells via CD45RO/CCR7/CD25/CD127/CD95/CD27. Each sorted population was over 98% pure. This clonotype was sampled from a young woman in good health. What was sequenced was central memory CD4+ T cells from blood. This sequence joins TRBV19 and TRBJ2-3, with D possibly matching TRBD1 (6 bases). This CDR3 is CASSNWGRADTQYF. CDR3 DNA sequence: TGTGCCAGTAGTAATTGGGGGCGGGCAGATACGCAGTATTTT. The whole variable domain, remainder taken from reference TRBV19 and TRBJ2-3, is DGGITQSPKYLFRKEGQNVTLSCEQNLNHDAMYWYRQDPGQGLRLIYYSQIVNDFQKGDIAEGYSVSREKKESFPLTVTSAQKNPTAFYLCASSNWGRADTQYFGPGTRLTVL.